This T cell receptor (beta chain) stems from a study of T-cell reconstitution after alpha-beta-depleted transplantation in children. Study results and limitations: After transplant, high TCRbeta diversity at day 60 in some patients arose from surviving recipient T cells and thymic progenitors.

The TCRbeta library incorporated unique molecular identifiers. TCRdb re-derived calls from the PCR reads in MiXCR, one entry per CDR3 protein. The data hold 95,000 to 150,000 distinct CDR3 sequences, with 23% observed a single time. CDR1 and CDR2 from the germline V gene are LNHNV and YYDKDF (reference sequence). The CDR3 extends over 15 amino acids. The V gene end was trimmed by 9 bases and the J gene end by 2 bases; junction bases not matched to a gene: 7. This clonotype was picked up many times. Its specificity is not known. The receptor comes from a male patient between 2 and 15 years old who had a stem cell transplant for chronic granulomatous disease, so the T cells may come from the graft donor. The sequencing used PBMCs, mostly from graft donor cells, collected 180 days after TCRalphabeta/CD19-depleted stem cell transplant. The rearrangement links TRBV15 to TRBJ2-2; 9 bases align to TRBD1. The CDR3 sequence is CATQTGGYNTGELFF. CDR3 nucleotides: TGTGCCACGCAAACAGGGGGCTACAACACCGGGGAGCTGTTTTTT.